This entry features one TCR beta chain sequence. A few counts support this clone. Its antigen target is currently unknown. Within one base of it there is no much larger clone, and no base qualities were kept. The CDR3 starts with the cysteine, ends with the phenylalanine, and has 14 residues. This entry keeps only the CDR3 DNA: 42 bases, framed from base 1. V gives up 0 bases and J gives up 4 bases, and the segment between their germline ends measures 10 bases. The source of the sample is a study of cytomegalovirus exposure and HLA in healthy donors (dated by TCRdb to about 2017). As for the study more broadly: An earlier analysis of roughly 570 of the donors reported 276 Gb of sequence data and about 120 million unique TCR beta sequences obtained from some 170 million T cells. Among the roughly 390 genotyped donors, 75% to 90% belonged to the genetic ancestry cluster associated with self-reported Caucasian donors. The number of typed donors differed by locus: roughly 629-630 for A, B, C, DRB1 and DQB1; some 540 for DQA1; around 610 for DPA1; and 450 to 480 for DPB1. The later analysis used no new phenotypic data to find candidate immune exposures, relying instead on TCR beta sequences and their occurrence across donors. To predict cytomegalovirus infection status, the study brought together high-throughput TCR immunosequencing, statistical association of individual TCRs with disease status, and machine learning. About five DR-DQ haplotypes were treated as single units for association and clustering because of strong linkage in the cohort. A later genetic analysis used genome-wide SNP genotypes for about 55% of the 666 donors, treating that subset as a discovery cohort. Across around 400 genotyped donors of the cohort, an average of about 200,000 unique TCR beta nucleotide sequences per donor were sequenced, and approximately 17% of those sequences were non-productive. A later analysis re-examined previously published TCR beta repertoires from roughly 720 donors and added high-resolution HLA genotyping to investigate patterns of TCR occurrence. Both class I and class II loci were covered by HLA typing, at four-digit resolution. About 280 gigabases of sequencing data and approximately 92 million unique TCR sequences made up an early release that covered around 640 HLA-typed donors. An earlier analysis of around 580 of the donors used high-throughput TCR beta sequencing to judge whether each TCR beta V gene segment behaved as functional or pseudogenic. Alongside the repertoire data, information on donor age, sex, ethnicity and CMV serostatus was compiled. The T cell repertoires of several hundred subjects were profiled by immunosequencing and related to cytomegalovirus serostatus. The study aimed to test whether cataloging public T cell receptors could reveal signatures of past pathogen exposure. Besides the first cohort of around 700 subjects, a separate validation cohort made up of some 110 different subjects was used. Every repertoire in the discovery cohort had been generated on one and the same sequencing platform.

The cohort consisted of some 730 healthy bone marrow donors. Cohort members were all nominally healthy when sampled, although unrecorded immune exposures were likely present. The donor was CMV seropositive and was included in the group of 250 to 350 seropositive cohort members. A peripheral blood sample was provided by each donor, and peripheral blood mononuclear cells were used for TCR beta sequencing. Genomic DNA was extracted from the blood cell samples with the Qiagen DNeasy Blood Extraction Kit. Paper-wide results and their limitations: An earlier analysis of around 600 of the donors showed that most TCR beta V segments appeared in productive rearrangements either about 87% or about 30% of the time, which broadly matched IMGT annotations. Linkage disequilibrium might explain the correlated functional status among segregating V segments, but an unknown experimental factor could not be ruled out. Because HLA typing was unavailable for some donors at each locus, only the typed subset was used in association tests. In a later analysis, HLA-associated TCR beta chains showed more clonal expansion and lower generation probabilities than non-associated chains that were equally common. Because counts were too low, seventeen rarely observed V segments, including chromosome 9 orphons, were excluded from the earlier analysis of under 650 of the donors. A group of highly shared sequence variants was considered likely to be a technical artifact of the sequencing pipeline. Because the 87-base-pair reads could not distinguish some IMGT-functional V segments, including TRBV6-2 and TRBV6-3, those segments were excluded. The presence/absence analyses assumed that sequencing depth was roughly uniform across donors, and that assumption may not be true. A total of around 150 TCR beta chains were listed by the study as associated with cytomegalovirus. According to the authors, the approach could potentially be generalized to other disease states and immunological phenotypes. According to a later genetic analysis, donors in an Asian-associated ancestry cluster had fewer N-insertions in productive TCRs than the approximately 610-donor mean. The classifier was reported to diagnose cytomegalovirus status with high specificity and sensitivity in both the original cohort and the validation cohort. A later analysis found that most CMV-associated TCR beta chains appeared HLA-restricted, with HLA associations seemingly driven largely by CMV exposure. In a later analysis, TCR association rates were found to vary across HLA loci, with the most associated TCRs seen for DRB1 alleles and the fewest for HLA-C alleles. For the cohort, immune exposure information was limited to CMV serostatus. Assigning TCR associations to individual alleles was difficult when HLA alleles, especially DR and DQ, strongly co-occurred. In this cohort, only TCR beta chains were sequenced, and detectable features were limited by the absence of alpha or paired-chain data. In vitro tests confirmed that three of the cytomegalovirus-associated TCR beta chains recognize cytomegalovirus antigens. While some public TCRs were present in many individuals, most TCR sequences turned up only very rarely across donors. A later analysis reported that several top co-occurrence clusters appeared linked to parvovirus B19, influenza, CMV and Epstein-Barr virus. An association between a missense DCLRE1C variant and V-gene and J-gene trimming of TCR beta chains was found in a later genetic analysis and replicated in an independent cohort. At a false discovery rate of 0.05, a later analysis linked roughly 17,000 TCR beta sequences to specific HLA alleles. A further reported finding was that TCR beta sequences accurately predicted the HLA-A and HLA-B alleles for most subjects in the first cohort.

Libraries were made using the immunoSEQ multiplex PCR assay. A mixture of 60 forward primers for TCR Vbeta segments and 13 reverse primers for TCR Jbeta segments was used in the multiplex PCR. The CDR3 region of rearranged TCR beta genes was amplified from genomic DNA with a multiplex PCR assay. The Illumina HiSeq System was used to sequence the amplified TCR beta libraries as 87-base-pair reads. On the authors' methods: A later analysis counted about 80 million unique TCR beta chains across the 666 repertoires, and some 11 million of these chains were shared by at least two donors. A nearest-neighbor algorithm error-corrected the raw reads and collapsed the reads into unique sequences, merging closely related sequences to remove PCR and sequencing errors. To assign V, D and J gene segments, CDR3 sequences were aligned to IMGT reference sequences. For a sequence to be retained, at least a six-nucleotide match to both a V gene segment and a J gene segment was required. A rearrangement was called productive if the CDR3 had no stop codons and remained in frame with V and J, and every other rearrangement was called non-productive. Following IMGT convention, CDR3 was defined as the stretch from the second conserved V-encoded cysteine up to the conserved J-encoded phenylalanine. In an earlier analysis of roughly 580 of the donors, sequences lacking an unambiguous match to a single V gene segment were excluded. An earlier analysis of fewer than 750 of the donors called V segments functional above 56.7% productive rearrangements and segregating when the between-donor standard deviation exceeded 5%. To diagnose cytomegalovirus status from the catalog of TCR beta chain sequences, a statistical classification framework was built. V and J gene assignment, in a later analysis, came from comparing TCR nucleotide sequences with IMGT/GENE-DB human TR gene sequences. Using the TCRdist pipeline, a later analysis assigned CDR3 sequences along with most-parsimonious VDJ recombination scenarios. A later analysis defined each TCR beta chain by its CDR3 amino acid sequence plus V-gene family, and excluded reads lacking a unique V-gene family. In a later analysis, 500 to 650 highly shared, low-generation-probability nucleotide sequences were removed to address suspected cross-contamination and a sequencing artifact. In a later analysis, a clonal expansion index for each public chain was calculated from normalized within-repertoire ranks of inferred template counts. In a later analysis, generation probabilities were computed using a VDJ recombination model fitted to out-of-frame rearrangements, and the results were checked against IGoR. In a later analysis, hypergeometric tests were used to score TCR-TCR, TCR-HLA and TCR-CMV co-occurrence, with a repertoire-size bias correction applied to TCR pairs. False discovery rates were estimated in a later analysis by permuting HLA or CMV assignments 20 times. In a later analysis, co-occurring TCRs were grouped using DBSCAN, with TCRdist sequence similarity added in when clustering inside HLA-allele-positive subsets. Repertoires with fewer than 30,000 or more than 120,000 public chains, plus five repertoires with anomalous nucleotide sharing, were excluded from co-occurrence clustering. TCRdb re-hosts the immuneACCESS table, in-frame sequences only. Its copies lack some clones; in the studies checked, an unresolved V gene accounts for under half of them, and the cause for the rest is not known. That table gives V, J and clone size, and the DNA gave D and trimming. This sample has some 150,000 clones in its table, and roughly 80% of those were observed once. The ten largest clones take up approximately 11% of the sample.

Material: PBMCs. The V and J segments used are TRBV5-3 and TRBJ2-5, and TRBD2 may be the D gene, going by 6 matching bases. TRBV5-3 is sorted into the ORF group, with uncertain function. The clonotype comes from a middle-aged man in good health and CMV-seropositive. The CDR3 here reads CARSLVEGRETQYF. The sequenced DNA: TGTGCCAGAAGCTTGGTGGAGGGACGAGAGACCCAGTACTTC.